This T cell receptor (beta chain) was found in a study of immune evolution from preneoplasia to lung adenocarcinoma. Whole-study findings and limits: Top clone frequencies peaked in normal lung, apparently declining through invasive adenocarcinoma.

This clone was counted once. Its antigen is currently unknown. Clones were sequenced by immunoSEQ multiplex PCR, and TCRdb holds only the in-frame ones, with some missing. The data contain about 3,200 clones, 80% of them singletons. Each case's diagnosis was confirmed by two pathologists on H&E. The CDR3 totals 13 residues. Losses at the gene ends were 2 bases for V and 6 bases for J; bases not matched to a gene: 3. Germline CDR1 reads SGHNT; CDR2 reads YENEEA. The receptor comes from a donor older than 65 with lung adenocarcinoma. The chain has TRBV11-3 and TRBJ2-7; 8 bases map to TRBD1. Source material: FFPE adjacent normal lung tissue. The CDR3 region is CASSLQGAGEQYF. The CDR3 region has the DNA TGTGCCAGCAGCTTACAGGGGGCCGGCGAGCAGTACTTC.